The T cell receptor beta chain under discussion was sequenced for a study of T cells in Graves' hyperthyroidism and ophthalmopathy. Study conclusions and caveats: A model using 13 V-J features told ophthalmopathy apart from stable hyperthyroidism.

The diagnoses drew upon clinical symptoms, serum thyroxine and TRAb, thyroid ultrasound and orbital computed tomography. Of note for this clonotype: Its antigen is unidentified. Germline and junction disagree at one end, which may indicate a read error.

The CDR3 regions of TCR beta were amplified from RNA transcripts. Using the HTBI primer set, a first-round RT-PCR was run on the TCR CDR3. MiXCR, run by TCRdb on the multiplex PCR reads, gives a single entry per CDR3 protein. Of under 800,000 distinct CDR3 sequences listed, around 15% are singletons. The CDR3 contains 14 residues. CDR1 is MNHEY and CDR2 is SVGAGI in the germline V gene. The rearrangement links TRBV6-5 to TRBJ1-6; the D is unclear. The clonotype comes from a woman under 30 with Graves' hyperthyroidism. Sequencing was done on a sample of blood. The CDR3 DNA reads as TGTGCCAGCAGTTACGAAGGCAGATATTCGCCCCTCCACTTT. Its translation is CASSYEGRYSPLHF.